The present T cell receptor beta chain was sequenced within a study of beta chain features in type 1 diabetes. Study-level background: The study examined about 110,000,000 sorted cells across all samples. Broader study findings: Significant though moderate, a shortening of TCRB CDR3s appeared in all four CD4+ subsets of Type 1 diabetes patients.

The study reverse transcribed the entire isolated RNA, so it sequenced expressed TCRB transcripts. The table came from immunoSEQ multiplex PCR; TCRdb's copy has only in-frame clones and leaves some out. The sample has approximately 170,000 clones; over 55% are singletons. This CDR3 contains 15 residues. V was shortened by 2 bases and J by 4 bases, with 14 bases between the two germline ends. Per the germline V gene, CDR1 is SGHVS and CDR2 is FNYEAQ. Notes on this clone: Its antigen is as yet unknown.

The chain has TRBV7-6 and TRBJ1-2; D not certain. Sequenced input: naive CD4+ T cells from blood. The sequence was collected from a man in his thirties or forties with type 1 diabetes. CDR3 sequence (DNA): TGTGCCAGCAGCTTACTGGCCAATCTAGGCTATGGCTACACCTTC. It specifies CASSLLANLGYGYTF.